The 13 T cell receptor beta chains listed next were all sequenced from one sample in a study of neurological immune-mediated disorders. TCRdb analysed the 5' RACE reads with MiXCR anew, one entry per CDR3 protein. The sample shows 65,000 to 95,000 distinct CDR3 sequences, approximately 5% of them seen only once. The sequenced material came from PBMCs. These receptors originate from a woman in her twenties or thirties with multiple sclerosis.

This rearrangement joins TRBV14 to TRBJ1-1; D is possibly TRBD1 (6 bases). Germline CDR1 is SGHDN and CDR2 is FVKESK. V was pared by 4 bases and J by 8 bases, with 11 bases between. The CDR3 totals 12 residues. The CDR3 protein is CASSPLGQEAFF. The CDR3 DNA is TGTGCCAGCAGCCCATTAGGACAGGAAGCTTTCTTT.

Many counts were recorded for this clonotype. This chain links TRBV28 with TRBJ1-2; D is uncertain. Germline CDR1 MDHEN, CDR2 SYDVKM. There are 12 residues in the CDR3. V gave up 3 bases and J gave up 2 bases, with 4 bases separating them. The CDR3 DNA reads TGTGCCAGCAGTTTTGGGAACTATGGCTACACCTTC. Translated, it gives CASSFGNYGYTF.

J is TRBJ2-1 and V is TRBV7-9; TRBD2 matches at 8 bases. Trimming removed 7 bases from V and 6 bases from J; junction bases left unmatched: 14. Germline V gene data show CDR1 as SEHNR and CDR2 as FQNEAQ (reference sequence). This CDR3 region has 16 residues. The CDR3 here is CASIFNLAGPTNEQFF. CDR3 coding DNA: TGTGCCAGCATTTTTAACTTAGCGGGGCCGACCAATGAGCAGTTCTTC.

This clonotype has at least ten counts. V is TRBV4-1 and J is TRBJ2-5, with TRBD1 matching over 8 bases. J lost 4 bases, V lost 4 bases, and 8 bases had no gene match. CDR3 length: 15 residues. Germline loops: CDR1 MGHRA, CDR2 YSYEKL. CDR3 nucleotide sequence: TGCGCCAGCAGCCCCTCGGACAGGGCTGGAGAGACCCAGTACTTC. This sequence encodes CASSPSDRAGETQYF.

This clonotype was detected ten times or more. CDR3 sequence: CAISGKLAGSPKEQFF. In DNA, the CDR3 is TGTGCCATCAGTGGGAAACTAGCGGGGTCTCCCAAGGAGCAGTTCTTC. This chain connects TRBV10-3 to TRBJ2-1; 10 positions match TRBD2. The CDR3 extends over 16 amino acids. Germline V CDR1 and CDR2: ENHRY, SYGVKD. V trimming: 4 bases; J trimming: 10 bases; junction bases outside the gene matches: 13.

This clonotype showed up many times. The gene calls are TRBV20-1 and TRBJ2-3, with 10 positions matching TRBD2. V lost 8 bases and J lost 3; bases outside the gene matches: 17. CDR1 DFQATT and CDR2 SNEGSKA come from the germline V gene (reference sequence). This CDR3 spans 17 amino acids. CDR3 DNA sequence: TGCAGTACCTCGCCGGGACTAGCGCTCGAAAGGACAGATACGCAGTATTTT. Amino acid sequence: CSTSPGLALERTDTQYF.

The sample holds many counts of this clonotype. The rearrangement joins TRBV20-1 to TRBJ2-1; TRBD2 matches 9 bases. V was clipped by 0 bases and J by 8 bases; unmatched bases: 8. The CDR3 spans 15 residues. Germline assignment: CDR1 DFQATT and CDR2 SNEGSKA (reference sequence). The CDR3 loop reads CSARDTASGADEQFF. CDR3 coding DNA: TGCAGTGCTAGAGATACGGCTAGCGGGGCGGATGAGCAGTTCTTC.

At least ten counts were recorded for this clonotype. The chain is built from TRBV20-1 and TRBJ2-1; TRBD1 might be the D (5 bases). Germline CDR1 is DFQATT and CDR2 is SNEGSKA (reference sequence). There are 14 residues in the CDR3. Trimming took 0 bases from V and 5 from J, leaving 11 bases between them. The CDR3 DNA reads TGCAGTGCTAGAGATCTAGAAGGGGACAATGAGCAGTTCTTC. Its protein is CSARDLEGDNEQFF.

This clonotype was recorded once. The chain recombines TRBV13 with TRBJ2-1; 7 bases match TRBD1. The CDR3 runs 13 residues. After removal of 5 bases from V and 10 bases from J, the junction contained 8 bases not matched to a gene. CDR1 is PRHDT and CDR2 is FYEKMQ in the germline V gene (reference sequence). CDR3 DNA: TGTGCCAGCAGCACCGGGGACAGTAGGGAGCAGTTCTTC. It is translated as CASSTGDSREQFF. The variable domain in full, with the rest retrieved from reference TRBV13 and TRBJ2-1, is AAGVIQSPRHLIKEKRETATLKCYPIPRHDTVYWYQQGPGQDPQFLISFYEKMQSDKGSIPDRFSAQQFSDYHSELNMSSLELGDSALYFCASSTGDSREQFFGPGTRLTVL.

The V and J genes are TRBV18 and TRBJ1-1; the D is unclear. The V and J ends lost 2 bases and 3 bases respectively, with 10 bases between them. Germline V gives CDR1 KGHSH, CDR2 LQKENI. The CDR3 spans 14 residues. CDR3 sequence (DNA): TGTGCCAGCTCACCAACCCCGGCGGACACTGAAGCTTTCTTT. Translation: CASSPTPADTEAFF.

This clonotype was counted many times. The rearrangement uses TRBV20-1 and TRBJ2-5, with TRBD2 matching over 13 bases. With V trimmed by 3 bases and J by 3 bases, 7 bases remained unmatched. This CDR3 region has 16 residues. Germline values: CDR1 DFQATT, CDR2 SNEGSKA (reference sequence). The CDR3 is CSARNPGLAGKETQYF. The CDR3 DNA follows: TGCAGTGCTAGGAACCCGGGACTAGCGGGAAAAGAGACCCAGTACTTC.

This clonotype was detected many times. V gene TRBV18 combines with J gene TRBJ2-1; 7 nucleotides line up with TRBD2. The CDR3 is 14 residues long. CDR1 and CDR2 from the germline V gene are KGHSH and LQKENI. After removal of 1 base from V and 9 bases from J, the junction contained 6 bases not matched to a gene. CDR3 region: CASSPRLADGEQFF. The CDR3 nucleotides read TGTGCCAGCTCACCACGACTAGCTGACGGTGAGCAGTTCTTC.

This clonotype was counted ten times or more. The CDR3, as DNA: TGCGCCAGCAGCTGGGGAGAAGGGCCGCAGTATTTT. This codes for CASSWGEGPQYF. The chain links TRBV5-1 to TRBJ2-3; D might be TRBD2 (5 bases). Germline lookup yields CDR1 SGHRS and CDR2 YFSETQ. The CDR3 consists of 12 residues. The V and J ends lost 3 bases and 10 bases respectively, with 12 bases between them.